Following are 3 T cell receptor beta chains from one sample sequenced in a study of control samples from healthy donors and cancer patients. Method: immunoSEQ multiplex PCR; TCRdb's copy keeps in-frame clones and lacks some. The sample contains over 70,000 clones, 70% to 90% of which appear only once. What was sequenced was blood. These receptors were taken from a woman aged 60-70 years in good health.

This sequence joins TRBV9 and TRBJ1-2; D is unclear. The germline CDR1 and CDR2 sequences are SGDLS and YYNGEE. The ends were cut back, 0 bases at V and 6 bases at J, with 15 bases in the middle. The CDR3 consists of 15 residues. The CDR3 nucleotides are TGTGCCAGCAGCGTAGATTTATTTGCCAGCGATGGCTACACCTTC. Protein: CASSVDLFASDGYTF.

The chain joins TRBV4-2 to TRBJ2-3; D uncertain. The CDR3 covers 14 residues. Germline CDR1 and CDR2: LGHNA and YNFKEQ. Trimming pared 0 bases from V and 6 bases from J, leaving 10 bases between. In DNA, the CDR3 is TGTGCCAGCAGCCAAGATAGACCTGGGGATACGCAGTATTTT. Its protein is CASSQDRPGDTQYF.

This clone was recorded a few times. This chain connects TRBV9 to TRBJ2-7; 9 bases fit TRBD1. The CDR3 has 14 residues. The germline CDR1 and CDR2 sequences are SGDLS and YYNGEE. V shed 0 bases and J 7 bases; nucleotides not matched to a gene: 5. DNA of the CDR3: TGTGCCAGCAGCGTAGTAGGACAGGGGAGTGAGCAGTACTTC. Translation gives CASSVVGQGSEQYF.